This T cell receptor beta chain was obtained from a study of T cell responses to AZD1222 COVID-19 vaccine. This clone was recorded a few times. Antigen: not known. Method: immunoSEQ multiplex PCR; TCRdb's copy keeps in-frame clones and lacks some. The table lists under 150,000 clones, approximately 85% of them singletons. The germline V and J ends were trimmed by 8 bases and 3 bases, with 17 bases remaining between them. This CDR3 is 15 amino acids long. Germline V gene lookup returns CDR1 LGHNA and CDR2 YNFKEQ. Points from the study as a whole: Increases in Spike-specific TCR breadth and depth were seen after two AZD1222 doses. At study baseline, merely six AZD1222 recipients were seropositive. Reportedly, nearly half the spike-specific TCRs target unmutated variant regions. The sample set comprised mostly white British donors with more females, and clonal diversity was possibly underestimated.

The input for sequencing was peripheral blood, taken 28 days after the second dose of the MenACWY control vaccine. This TCR was sampled from an adult who received the MenACWY meningococcal vaccine as a control. The chain joins TRBV4-2 to TRBJ2-1; weak D call: TRBD2 (6 bases). The CDR3 DNA sequence: TGTGCCAGCCGGGAGAAACCCGAGAACTACAATGAGCAGTTCTTC. Its translation is CASREKPENYNEQFF.